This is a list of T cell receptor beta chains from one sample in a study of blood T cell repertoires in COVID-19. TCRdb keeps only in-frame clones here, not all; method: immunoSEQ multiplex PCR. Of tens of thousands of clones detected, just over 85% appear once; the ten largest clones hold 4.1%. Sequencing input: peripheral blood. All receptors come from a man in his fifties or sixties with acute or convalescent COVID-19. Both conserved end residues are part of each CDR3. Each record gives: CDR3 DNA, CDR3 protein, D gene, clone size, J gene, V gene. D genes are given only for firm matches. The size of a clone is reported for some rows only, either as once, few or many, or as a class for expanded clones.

cdr3_nt: TGTGCCAGCTCACCACCGGGGCGCTACCGAAAAGAGACCCAGTACTTC; cdr3_aa: CASSPPGRYRKETQYF; d_call: -; clone_size: -; j_call: TRBJ2-5; v_call: TRBV18
cdr3_nt: TGTGCCAGCAGTGGGGGGGGGAGACGCAATCAGCCCCAGCATTTT; cdr3_aa: CASSGGGRRNQPQHF; d_call: -; clone_size: -; j_call: TRBJ1-5; v_call: TRBV2
cdr3_nt: TGTGCCAGCAGATTATATAGCAATCAGCCCCAGCATTTT; cdr3_aa: CASRLYSNQPQHF; d_call: -; clone_size: -; j_call: TRBJ1-5; v_call: TRBV6-5
cdr3_nt: TGTGCCAGCTCACCCGGACAGGAACAAGAGACCCAGTACTTC; cdr3_aa: CASSPGQEQETQYF; d_call: TRBD1; clone_size: -; j_call: TRBJ2-5; v_call: TRBV18
cdr3_nt: TGTGCCAGCAGTACTCGGAAGGGCGGGAGGGCCCTCCCTTTTGATGGCACAGATACGCAGTATTTT; cdr3_aa: CASSTRKGGRALPFDGTDTQYF; d_call: TRBD2; clone_size: -; j_call: TRBJ2-3; v_call: TRBV28
cdr3_nt: TGTGCCAGTAGTATAGCGGGGACAGGGATCCAGCCCCAGCATTTT; cdr3_aa: CASSIAGTGIQPQHF; d_call: TRBD1; clone_size: -; j_call: TRBJ1-5; v_call: TRBV19
cdr3_nt: TGTGCCAGCAGCCCCCTAAGCCGATCGGGAGGCACCGGGGAGCTGTTTTTT; cdr3_aa: CASSPLSRSGGTGELFF; d_call: TRBD2; clone_size: -; j_call: TRBJ2-2; v_call: TRBV14
cdr3_nt: TGTGCCAGCAGCCCGTCAGACAGGGAGGTTGGAAACACCATATATTTT; cdr3_aa: CASSPSDREVGNTIYF; d_call: TRBD1; clone_size: once; j_call: TRBJ1-3; v_call: TRBV11-3
cdr3_nt: TGCGCCAGCAGCTTGGGGCGGGGAGGAAGTGAAAAACTGTTTTTT; cdr3_aa: CASSLGRGGSEKLFF; d_call: -; clone_size: -; j_call: TRBJ1-4; v_call: TRBV5-1
cdr3_nt: TGCGCCAGCAGTTGGGTAGCGGGAGGGAATGAGCAGTTCTTC; cdr3_aa: CASSWVAGGNEQFF; d_call: TRBD2; clone_size: few; j_call: TRBJ2-1; v_call: TRBV10-2
cdr3_nt: TGTGCCAGCAGCTTACTGATACCGGGACTAGCGGGAGTCGGGAAAGAGACCCAGTACTTC; cdr3_aa: CASSLLIPGLAGVGKETQYF; d_call: TRBD2; clone_size: -; j_call: TRBJ2-5; v_call: TRBV7-8
cdr3_nt: TGTGCCAGCAGTGAAGCGACAGGGGTCTCCTACGAGCAGTACTTC; cdr3_aa: CASSEATGVSYEQYF; d_call: TRBD1; clone_size: -; j_call: TRBJ2-7; v_call: TRBV6-1